What follows are 20 T cell receptor beta chains derived from one specimen sequenced in a study of early T cells in non-severe SARS-CoV-2 infection. TCRdb ran MiXCR on the 5' RACE reads and lists one entry per CDR3 protein. The table lists 60,000 to 75,000 distinct CDR3 sequences, 10% of them singletons. The starting material was whole blood, obtained at baseline. These receptors were collected from an adult who was a healthcare worker with PCR-confirmed SARS-CoV-2 infection or an uninfected control (not recorded which).

This clonotype was recorded a few times. The chain links TRBV3-1 to TRBJ2-6, with D possibly TRBD1 on 6 matching bases. The CDR3 is 15 amino acids. CDR1 is LGHDT and CDR2 is YNNKEL in the germline V gene (reference sequence). Trimming took 4 bases from V and 4 from J, leaving 11 bases between them. The CDR3 DNA is TGTGCCAGCAGCCGAGGGGGTCCAGGGGCCAACGTCCTGACTTTC. It translates to CASSRGGPGANVLTF.

This chain joins TRBV5-1 and TRBJ2-2, with D unclear. Germline CDR1 SGHRS, CDR2 YFSETQ. The ends were cut back, 0 bases at V and 4 bases at J, with 16 bases in the middle. CDR3 length: 17 residues. The CDR3 region is CASSLVALQGGTGELFF. The CDR3 DNA is TGCGCCAGCAGCTTGGTCGCGCTGCAAGGTGGCACCGGGGAGCTGTTTTTT.

This clonotype was found a few times. The V call is TRBV3-2, the J call TRBJ2-1; the table's D call of TRBD2 was not tested on the DNA. TRBV3-2 is a pseudogene. The CDR3 runs to 19 residues. The CDR3 DNA is TGTGCCAGCAGCCAAGCCGAGGGTAGGACTAGCGTTTACCGGGGTGAGCAGTTCTTC. This encodes CASSQAEGRTSVYRGEQFF.

The chain couples TRBV5-1 to TRBJ2-7; 11 bases map to TRBD2. Germline V gene lookup returns CDR1 SGHRS and CDR2 YFSETQ. The CDR3 sequence is 14 residues long. J was trimmed by 4 bases and V by 2 bases; bases with no gene match: 2. CDR3 amino acids: CASSFASGRYEQYF. DNA for the CDR3: TGCGCCAGCAGCTTCGCTAGCGGGAGGTACGAGCAGTACTTC.

A remark on this clonotype: A much larger clone is a single base away; this may be a read error. The chain couples TRBV6-2 or TRBV6-3 to TRBJ2-2; 11 bases fit TRBD1. Germline V gene data show CDR1 as MNHEY and CDR2 as SVGEGT. The CDR3 runs 15 residues. Trimming cost V 5 bases and J 6 bases; bases outside gene matches: 5. The CDR3 spells CASSHGQGASGELFF. The CDR3 DNA follows: TGTGCCAGCAGTCACGGACAGGGGGCGTCCGGGGAGCTGTTTTTT.

This clonotype was detected ten times or more. The chain uses TRBV6-5 and TRBJ2-3, with TRBD2 matching over 11 bases. Germline CDR1 and CDR2: MNHEY and SVGAGI. The CDR3 runs to 18 residues. The V segment lost 5 bases and the J segment 0 bases; nucleotides outside the gene matches: 10. The CDR3 DNA sequence: TGTGCCAGCAGTCAACCGGGACTAGCGGCGAGTAGCACAGATACGCAGTATTTT. It is translated as CASSQPGLAASSTDTQYF.

The V and J genes are TRBV28 and TRBJ1-1, with D hard to call. CDR1 is MDHEN and CDR2 is SYDVKM in the germline V gene. The CDR3 consists of 14 residues. V was pared by 8 bases and J by 1 base, with 14 bases between. The CDR3 DNA reads TGTGCCAGCGAAAATTCCCCTGGGAACACTGAAGCTTTCTTT. Translation gives CASENSPGNTEAFF.

This clonotype was seen at least ten times. The rearrangement uses TRBV9 and TRBJ2-1, with D possibly matching TRBD2 (6 bases). V was shortened by 0 bases and J by 8 bases, with 18 bases between the two germline ends. This CDR3 contains 16 residues. Germline CDR1 SGDLS, CDR2 YYNGEE. CDR3 in amino acids: CASSVAGLPAYDEQFF. The CDR3, as DNA: TGTGCCAGCAGCGTAGCCGGACTACCTGCTTACGATGAGCAGTTCTTC. Based on the CDR3 plus reference TRBV9 and TRBJ2-1, the full variable domain is DSGVTQTPKHLITATGQRVTLRCSPRSGDLSVYWYQQSLDQGLQFLIQYYNGEERAKGNILERFSAQQFPDLHSELNLSSLELGDSALYFCASSVAGLPAYDEQFFGPGTRLTVL.

The chain couples TRBV4-3 to TRBJ2-2; 7 bases are shared with TRBD2. The length of the CDR3 is 16 residues. The V gene end was trimmed by 0 bases and the J gene end by 1 base; junction bases not matched to a gene: 2. Germline V lookup: CDR1 LGHNA, CDR2 YSLEER. This CDR3 is CASSQDLAENTGELFF. CDR3 nucleotides: TGCGCCAGCAGCCAAGATCTAGCGGAGAACACCGGGGAGCTGTTTTTT.

In this sample, this clonotype turned up a few times. The chain employs TRBV7-2 and TRBJ2-7, with 7 positions matching TRBD2. J lost 2 bases, V lost 0 bases, and 1 base had no gene match. The CDR3 contains 14 residues. Germline CDR1 is SGHTA and CDR2 is FQGNSA. The CDR3: CASSLAGGTYEQYF. The CDR3 DNA is TGTGCCAGCAGCTTAGCGGGGGGGACCTACGAGCAGTACTTC. Based on the CDR3 plus reference TRBV7-2 and TRBJ2-7, the full variable domain is GAGVSQSPSNKVTEKGKDVELRCDPISGHTALYWYRQSLGQGLEFLIYFQGNSAPDKSGLPSDRFSAERTGGSVSTLTIQRTQQEDSAVYLCASSLAGGTYEQYFGPGTRLTVT.

This clonotype has just a few counts. The CDR3 sequence: CASNGRGLTEAFF. CDR3 DNA sequence: TGTGCCAGCAATGGCAGGGGGCTCACTGAAGCTTTCTTT. The chain has TRBV6-1 and TRBJ1-1, with 8 bases lining up with TRBD1. The ends lost 7 bases at V and 4 bases at J; junction bases unmatched: 5. The germline V gene has CDR1 MNHNS and CDR2 SASEGT. This CDR3 region has 13 residues.

This clonotype was observed at least ten times. The chain joins TRBV2 to TRBJ2-3; D uncertain. Germline CDR1 is SNHLY and CDR2 is FYNNEI. V was shortened by 8 bases and J by 7 bases, with 19 bases between the two germline ends. This CDR3 comprises 14 residues. Written as DNA, the CDR3 is TGTGCCAGCCTTCCCCGAGAGGCTACTAATACGCAGTATTTT. Translating gives CASLPREATNTQYF.

This clonotype was seen only a few times. The rearrangement links TRBV29-1 to TRBJ1-1; the D gene is possibly TRBD1 (5 bases). CDR3 length: 13 amino acids. Germline values: CDR1 SQVTM, CDR2 ANQGSEA. Deletions cut 4 bases from V and 5 bases from J, with 14 bases between. CDR3 coding DNA: TGCAGCGTTGCTCAGGGCTGGGGGACTGAAGCTTTCTTT. As protein: CSVAQGWGTEAFF.

This clonotype was seen a few times. CDR3 coding DNA: TGTGCCAGCAGCTCGTTCAGCTGGACTAGCGTCTACGAGCAGTACTTC. Translation gives CASSSFSWTSVYEQYF. The V call is TRBV7-8, the J call TRBJ2-7; 9 bases are a match to TRBD2. With 4 bases clipped from V and 3 bases from J, the junction kept 10 bases outside the gene matches. The CDR3 is made up of 16 amino acids. Germline CDR1 SGHVS, CDR2 FQNEAQ.

At least ten counts were recorded for this clonotype. The chain is built from TRBV20-1 and TRBJ2-1, with D possibly matching TRBD2 (5 bases). Germline CDR1 DFQATT, CDR2 SNEGSKA (reference sequence). V gave up 3 bases and J gave up 9 bases, with 15 bases separating them. The CDR3 extends over 13 amino acids. Written as DNA, the CDR3 is TGCAGTGCTAGGGGCCTGGGAGTCGGTGAGCAGTTCTTC. Translation: CSARGLGVGEQFF.

The chain is built from TRBV20-1 and TRBJ2-7; 7 nucleotides agree with TRBD2. This CDR3 is built from 13 residues. V was pared by 3 bases and J by 7 bases, with 9 bases of the junction left unmatched. Germline V gene sequence: CDR1 DFQATT, CDR2 SNEGSKA (reference sequence). The CDR3 DNA sequence: TGCAGTGCTAGTAACGCGGGAGTAGGTGAGCAGTACTTC. Encoded protein: CSASNAGVGEQYF.

This clonotype occurred many times. The V gene is TRBV24-1, the J gene TRBJ1-5, with TRBD1 matching over 8 bases. Germline values: CDR1 KGHDR, CDR2 SFDVKD. Germline trimming cut 3 bases from V and 1 base from J; bases unmatched to any gene: 4. The CDR3 is 16 residues long. The CDR3 region has the DNA TGTGCCACCAGTGATAGTAGGACAGGGAGCAATCAGCCCCAGCATTTT. Protein product: CATSDSRTGSNQPQHF.

This clonotype was seen at least ten times. The rearrangement uses TRBV28 and TRBJ2-7; D possibly matches TRBD1 or TRBD2 (5 bases each). The CDR3 length is 14 residues. V dropped 7 bases and J dropped 3 bases, with 16 bases sitting between them. The germline gives CDR1 MDHEN, CDR2 SYDVKM. CDR3 protein: CASTPGDANYEQYF. CDR3 DNA sequence: TGTGCCAGCACCCCTGGGGACGCCAACTACGAGCAGTACTTC.

This clonotype was seen repeatedly, ten times or more. The chain recombines TRBV20-1 with TRBJ1-5, with D possibly being TRBD1 (5 bases). The V end lost 2 bases, the J end lost 2 bases, and 16 bases lay between the germline ends. The CDR3 runs to 16 residues. Germline values: CDR1 DFQATT, CDR2 SNEGSKA (reference sequence). The CDR3 bases are TGCAGTGCTAGATCCCCGGGCAGGGCGGGCAATCAGCCCCAGCATTTT. This translates into CSARSPGRAGNQPQHF.

A few counts support this clonotype. This chain uses TRBV6-2 or TRBV6-3 with TRBJ2-6; no clear D gene. CDR3 size: 17 residues. Trimming removed 0 bases at V and 5 bases at J, with 14 bases between. Germline CDR1 MNHEY, CDR2 SVGEGT. CDR3 sequence reads: CASSYSDTRYWANVLTF. In DNA, the CDR3 is TGTGCCAGCAGTTACTCAGACACCCGGTATTGGGCCAACGTCCTGACTTTC.